Presented here are 10 T cell receptor beta chains from one specimen sequenced in a study of blood T cell repertoires in COVID-19. Some clones are missing from TCRdb's copy, which holds only in-frame ones; the method was immunoSEQ multiplex PCR. Seen here are roughly 360,000 clones, over 80% observed once, and the top ten hold over 4.5%. The sequencing input was PBMCs or T cells enriched from blood (not recorded which). All receptors derive from a woman between 50 and 59 years old who had recovered from COVID-19.

This chain connects TRBV14 to TRBJ1-6; D not certain. The CDR3 length is 15 residues. Germline V gene lookup returns CDR1 SGHDN and CDR2 FVKESK. Trimming cost V 0 bases and J 11 bases, with 14 bases left between them. CDR3 sequence: CASSQDGLGVAPLHF. CDR3 in DNA: TGTGCCAGCAGCCAAGATGGTCTCGGGGTGGCACCCCTCCACTTT.

The chain has TRBV30 and TRBJ1-2; D not certain. The CDR3 consists of 14 residues. Germline CDR1 is GTSNPN and CDR2 is SVGIG (reference sequence). V was shortened by 0 bases and J by 5 bases, with 13 bases between the two germline ends. In DNA form, the CDR3 reads TGTGCCTGGAGTGTCGGGGAGGGAAGGTATGGCTACACCTTC. It encodes CAWSVGEGRYGYTF.

V usage is TRBV5-1 and J usage is TRBJ2-2; 7 bases are shared with TRBD2. Germline values: CDR1 SGHRS, CDR2 YFSETQ. The junction had 6 bases not matched to a gene; V was cut back by 4 bases and J by 6 bases. The CDR3 totals 14 residues. The CDR3 region is CASSRSGTAGELFF. The CDR3 DNA sequence: TGCGCCAGCAGCCGAAGCGGGACCGCCGGGGAGCTGTTTTTT.

This chain uses TRBV4-3 with TRBJ1-2; D possibly corresponds to TRBD1 (5 bases). CDR1 LGHNA and CDR2 YSLEER come from the germline V gene. Trimming removed 1 base from V and 2 bases from J, with 14 bases in between. The CDR3 runs 16 residues. The CDR3 protein is CASSQGGIAGNYGYTF. The CDR3 DNA is TGCGCCAGCAGCCAAGGGGGGATAGCGGGAAACTATGGCTACACCTTC.

This clone was observed a few times. The chain uses TRBV19 and TRBJ2-2; 9 positions match TRBD2. Germline CDR1 LNHDA, CDR2 SQIVND (reference sequence). Trimming cost V 0 bases and J 6 bases; bases outside gene matches: 2. This CDR3 is 15 amino acids long. The CDR3 spells CASSIEAGGPGELFF. The CDR3 coding sequence is TGTGCCAGTAGTATAGAAGCGGGAGGCCCCGGGGAGCTGTTTTTT.

V and J are TRBV7-8 and TRBJ2-7; D is possibly TRBD1 (6 bases). Trimming took off 4 bases at V and 5 bases at J, with 18 bases between the two ends. Germline assignment: CDR1 SGHVS and CDR2 FQNEAQ. This CDR3 region has 15 residues. In DNA form, the CDR3 reads TGTGCCAGCAGCTCCCCGGGACATCCCGAAAACGAGCAGTACTTC. Encoded protein: CASSSPGHPENEQYF.

This clone has a handful of counts. The rearrangement links TRBV6-5 to TRBJ1-2, with D possibly matching TRBD1 (6 bases). V was pared by 6 bases and J by 7 bases, with 15 bases between. This CDR3 has 13 amino acids. Germline loops: CDR1 MNHEY, CDR2 SVGAGI. Written as DNA, the CDR3 is TGTGCCAGCAGCCCCCGTGAAGGGGGTGGCTACACCTTC. Translated, it gives CASSPREGGGYTF.

The chain employs TRBV27 and TRBJ1-1; D may be TRBD1 (5 bases). The CDR3 has 14 residues. The V end lost 5 bases, the J end lost 5 bases, and 15 bases lay between the germline ends. Germline V gives CDR1 MNHEY, CDR2 SMNVEV (reference sequence). For the CDR3, the DNA is TGTGCCAGCAGTACCGACAGATTACTGACTGAAGCTTTCTTT. Amino acid sequence: CASSTDRLLTEAFF.

The J gene is TRBJ1-2, the V gene TRBV5-4; the D is unclear. Germline CDR1 is SGHNT and CDR2 is YYREEE (reference sequence). The CDR3 is 16 amino acids. V lost 3 bases and J 7 bases, leaving 22 bases between the germline ends. The CDR3 here is CASSSSTQASGRGYTF. The CDR3 coding sequence is TGTGCCAGCAGCTCCTCTACCCAGGCCTCTGGGCGTGGCTACACCTTC.

The chain couples TRBV2 to TRBJ2-5; 7 bases are shared with TRBD1. J lost 5 bases, V lost 5 bases, and 8 bases had no gene match. The germline V gene has CDR1 SNHLY and CDR2 FYNNEI. There are 14 residues in the CDR3. The CDR3 region has the DNA TGTGCCAGCAGTCCGGGACAGTCTCGGGAGACCCAGTACTTC. Residues: CASSPGQSRETQYF.